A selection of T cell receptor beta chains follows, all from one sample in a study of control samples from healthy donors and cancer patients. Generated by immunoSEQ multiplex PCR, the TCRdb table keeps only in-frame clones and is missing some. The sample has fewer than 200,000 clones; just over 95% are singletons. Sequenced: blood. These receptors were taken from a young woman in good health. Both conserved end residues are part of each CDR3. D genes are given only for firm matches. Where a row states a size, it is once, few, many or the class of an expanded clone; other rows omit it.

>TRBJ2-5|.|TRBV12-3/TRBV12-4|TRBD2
CASMTSGRETQYF
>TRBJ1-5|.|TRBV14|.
CASSQKGSGKSSNQPQHF
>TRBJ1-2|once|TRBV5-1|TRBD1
CATATGEFYGYTF
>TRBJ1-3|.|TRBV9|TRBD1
CASSVSTGKGNTIYF
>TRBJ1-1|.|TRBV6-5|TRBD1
CASSRTGGNTEAFF
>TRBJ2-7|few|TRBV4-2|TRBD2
CASSQDPAGGAYEQYF
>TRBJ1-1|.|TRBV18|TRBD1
CASSPLPEDRGEAFF
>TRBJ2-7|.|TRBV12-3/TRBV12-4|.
CASSRGTHEQYF
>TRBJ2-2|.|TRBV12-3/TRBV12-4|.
CASSLDTTGELFF
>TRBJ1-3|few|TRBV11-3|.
CASSLDGRAGSDTIYF
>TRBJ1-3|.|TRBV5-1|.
CASSLEGRAGRNTIYF
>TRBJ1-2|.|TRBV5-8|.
CASSLAERYGYTF
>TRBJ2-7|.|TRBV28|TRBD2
CASSAPTSGRPNYEQYF
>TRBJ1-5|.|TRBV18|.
CASSPRGSNNQPQHF
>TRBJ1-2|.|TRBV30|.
CAWHGNYGYTF
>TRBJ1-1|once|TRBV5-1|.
CASSLIGQPNTEAFF
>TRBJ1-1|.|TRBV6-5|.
CASSSAARGDTEAFF
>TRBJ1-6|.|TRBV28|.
CASRRQLLRNSPLHF
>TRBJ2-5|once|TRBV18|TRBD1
CASERQGLQETQYF
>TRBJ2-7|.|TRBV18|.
CASSPAASYEQYF
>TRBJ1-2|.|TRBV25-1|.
CASSEPPGGYTF
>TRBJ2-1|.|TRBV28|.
CASSSHSGLNSYNEQFF
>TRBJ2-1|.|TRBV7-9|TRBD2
CASSQGLAGEPSSYNEQFF
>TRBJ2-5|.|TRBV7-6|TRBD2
CASSPGGAGGLTYQETQYF
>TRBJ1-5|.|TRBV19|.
CASSPRAQGTLSNQPQHF
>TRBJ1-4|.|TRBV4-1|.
CASSQVIPNEKLFF
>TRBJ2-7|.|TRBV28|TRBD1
CASSKTGGISYEQYF
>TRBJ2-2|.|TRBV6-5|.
CASSYPGGELFF
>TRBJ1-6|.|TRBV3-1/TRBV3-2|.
CASSPHPESPLHF
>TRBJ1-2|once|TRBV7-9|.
CASSLVGNYGYTF
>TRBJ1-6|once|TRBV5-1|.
CASSAGDGNNSPLHF